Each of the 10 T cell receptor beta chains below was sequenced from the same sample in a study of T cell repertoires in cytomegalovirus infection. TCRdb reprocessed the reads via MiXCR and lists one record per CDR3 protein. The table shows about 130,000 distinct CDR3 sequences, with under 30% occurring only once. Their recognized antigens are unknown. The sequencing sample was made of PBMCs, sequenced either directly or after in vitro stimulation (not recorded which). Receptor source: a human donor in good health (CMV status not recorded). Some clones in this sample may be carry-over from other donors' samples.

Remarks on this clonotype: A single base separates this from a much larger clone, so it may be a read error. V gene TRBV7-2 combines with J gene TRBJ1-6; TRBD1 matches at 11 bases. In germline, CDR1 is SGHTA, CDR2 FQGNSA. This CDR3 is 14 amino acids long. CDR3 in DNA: TGTGCCAGCAGCCAGGGACAGGGGGAATCACCCCACCACTTT. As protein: CASSQGQGESPHHF.

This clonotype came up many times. CDR3 bases: TGTGCCAGTAGTAGGGGGGACAGGGATTCTACTACGCAGTATTTT. Its protein is CASSRGDRDSTTQYF. The rearrangement joins TRBV19 to TRBJ2-3; 9 bases match TRBD1. V gave up 4 bases and J gave up 8 bases; unmatched junction bases: 10. Per the germline V gene, CDR1 is LNHDA and CDR2 is SQIVND (reference sequence). The CDR3 has 15 residues.

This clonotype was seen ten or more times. CDR3 sequence (DNA): TGTGCCAGCACCCCGACAGGAGCCCGGGGGGGCGGCTACACCTTC. Its translation is CASTPTGARGGGYTF. The V gene is TRBV7-8, the J gene TRBJ1-2; D possibly corresponds to TRBD1 (6 bases). V was shortened by 7 bases and J by 8 bases, with 23 bases between the two germline ends. This CDR3 has 15 residues. Germline lookup yields CDR1 SGHVS and CDR2 FQNEAQ.

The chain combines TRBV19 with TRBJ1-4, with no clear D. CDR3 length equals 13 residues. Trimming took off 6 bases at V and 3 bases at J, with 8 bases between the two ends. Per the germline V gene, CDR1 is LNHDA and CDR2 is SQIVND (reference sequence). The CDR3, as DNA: TGTGCCAGTAGCCGGAGCCCTAATGAAAAACTGTTTTTT. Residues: CASSRSPNEKLFF.

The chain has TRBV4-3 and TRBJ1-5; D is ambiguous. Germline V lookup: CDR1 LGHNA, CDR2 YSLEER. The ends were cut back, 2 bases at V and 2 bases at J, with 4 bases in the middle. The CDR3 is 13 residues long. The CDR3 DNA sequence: TGCGCCAGCAGCCAAAGCCGCAATCAGCCCCAGCATTTT. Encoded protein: CASSQSRNQPQHF.

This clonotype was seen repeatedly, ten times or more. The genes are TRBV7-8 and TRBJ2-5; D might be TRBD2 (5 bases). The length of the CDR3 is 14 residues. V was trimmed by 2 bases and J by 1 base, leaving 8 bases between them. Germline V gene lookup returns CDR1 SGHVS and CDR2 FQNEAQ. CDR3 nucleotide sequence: TGTGCCAGCAGCTTAATAGCGCGCCAAGAGACCCAGTACTTC. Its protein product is CASSLIARQETQYF. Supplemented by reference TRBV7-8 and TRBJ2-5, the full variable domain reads GAGVSQSPRYKVAKRGQDVALRCDPISGHVSLFWYQQALGQGPEFLTYFQNEAQLDKSGLPSDRFFAERPEGSVSTLKIQRTQQEDSAVYLCASSLIARQETQYFGPGTRLLVL.

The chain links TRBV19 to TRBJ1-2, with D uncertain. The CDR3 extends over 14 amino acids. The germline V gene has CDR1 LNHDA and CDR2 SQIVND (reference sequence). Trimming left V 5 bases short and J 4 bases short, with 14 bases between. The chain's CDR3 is CASSVTALPYGYTF. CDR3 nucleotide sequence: TGTGCCAGTAGTGTAACAGCACTACCCTATGGCTACACCTTC.

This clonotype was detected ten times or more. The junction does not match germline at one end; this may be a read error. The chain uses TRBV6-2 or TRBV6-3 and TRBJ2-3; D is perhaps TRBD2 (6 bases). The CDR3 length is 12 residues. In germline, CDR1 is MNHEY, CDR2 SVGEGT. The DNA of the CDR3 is TGTGCCAGCAGTTCCCAGCGGAGGGCTTATGCTTTT. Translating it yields CASSSQRRAYAF.

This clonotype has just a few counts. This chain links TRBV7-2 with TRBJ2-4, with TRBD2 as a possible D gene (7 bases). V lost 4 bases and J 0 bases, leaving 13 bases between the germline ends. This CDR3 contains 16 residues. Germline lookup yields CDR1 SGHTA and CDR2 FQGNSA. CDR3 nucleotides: TGTGCCAGCAGCTATAGGGGGGGATTAGCCAAAAACATTCAGTACTTC. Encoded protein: CASSYRGGLAKNIQYF.

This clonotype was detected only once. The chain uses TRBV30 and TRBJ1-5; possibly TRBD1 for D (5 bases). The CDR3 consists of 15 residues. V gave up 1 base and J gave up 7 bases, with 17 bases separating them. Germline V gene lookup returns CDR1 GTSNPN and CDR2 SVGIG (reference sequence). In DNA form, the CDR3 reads TGTGCCTGGAGTGAAGGGGCGTTCGACGTCCAGCCCCAGCATTTT. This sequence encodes CAWSEGAFDVQPQHF.